This T cell receptor (beta chain) was documented in a study of identifying expanded T cells in peripheral blood. During the collection period, no donor immune events like infections were recorded. V gave up 2 bases and J gave up 1 base, with 16 bases separating them. Germline V CDR1 and CDR2: SGHTA, FQGNSA. This CDR3 region has 17 residues. Repertoires were generated with immunoSEQ multiplex PCR, while TCRdb's copy carries only in-frame clones and drops some. The table includes tens of thousands of clones, roughly 89% detected once. V gene TRBV7-2 combines with J gene TRBJ2-3; D gene unclear. The TCR was taken from a person aged 18-70 years in good health. The specimen sequenced was blood. As DNA, the CDR3 is TGTGCCAGCAGCTTATGGCCCCCGGGTGGAGGCACAGATACGCAGTATTTT. This sequence encodes CASSLWPPGGGTDTQYF. The whole variable domain, filled in from reference TRBV7-2 and TRBJ2-3, reads GAGVSQSPSNKVTEKGKDVELRCDPISGHTALYWYRQSLGQGLEFLIYFQGNSAPDKSGLPSDRFSAERTGGSVSTLTIQRTQQEDSAVYLCASSLWPPGGGTDTQYFGPGTRLTVL.